A single T cell receptor beta chain is shown here with its context. Under the authors' procedure: Counts of nucleated cells, estimated from reference gene primer amplification, were obtained. TCRdb's copy holds only in-frame clones and misses some; the assay was immunoSEQ multiplex PCR. That table furnishes V, J and clone size, whereas the DNA furnished D and trimming. The data show more than 80,000 clones, roughly four fifths seen once. Those enrolled in Seattle joined during active infection and were followed longitudinally afterward. The data derive from a study of blood T cell repertoires in COVID-19. Study background: Samples representing acute and convalescent COVID-19 were sourced from the United States, Italy and Spain. From T cells, B-cell-depleted T cells, or PBMCs came the material, which was cDNA or gDNA.

Sequencing was done on a sample of peripheral blood. The receptor was isolated from a man aged 80 or over with COVID-19, enrolled during active disease.

CDR3 bases: TGTGCCAGCAGCTTGGATGGCATCCAGGCGATGCAGTTCTTC. Translation: CASSLDGIQAMQFF. The chain combines TRBV5-4 with TRBJ2-1; D call uncertain. The CDR3 covers 14 residues. Per the germline V gene, CDR1 is SGHNT and CDR2 is YYREEE (reference sequence). The ends were cut back, 0 bases at V and 12 bases at J, with 16 bases in the middle.